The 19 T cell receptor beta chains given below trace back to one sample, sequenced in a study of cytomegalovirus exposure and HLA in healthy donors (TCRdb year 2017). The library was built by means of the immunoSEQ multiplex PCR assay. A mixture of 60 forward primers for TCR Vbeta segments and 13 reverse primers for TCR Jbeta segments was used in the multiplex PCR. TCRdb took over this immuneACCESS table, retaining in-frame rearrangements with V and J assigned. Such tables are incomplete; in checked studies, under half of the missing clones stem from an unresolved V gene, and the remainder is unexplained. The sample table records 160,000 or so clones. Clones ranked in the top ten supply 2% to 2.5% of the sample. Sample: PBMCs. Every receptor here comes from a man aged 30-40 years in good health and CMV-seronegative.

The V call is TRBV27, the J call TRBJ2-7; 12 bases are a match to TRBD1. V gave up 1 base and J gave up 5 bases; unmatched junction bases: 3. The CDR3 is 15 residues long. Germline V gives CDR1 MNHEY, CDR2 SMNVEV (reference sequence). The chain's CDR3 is CASSLWGQGADEQYF. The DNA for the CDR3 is TGTGCCAGCAGTTTATGGGGACAGGGGGCCGACGAGCAGTACTTC.

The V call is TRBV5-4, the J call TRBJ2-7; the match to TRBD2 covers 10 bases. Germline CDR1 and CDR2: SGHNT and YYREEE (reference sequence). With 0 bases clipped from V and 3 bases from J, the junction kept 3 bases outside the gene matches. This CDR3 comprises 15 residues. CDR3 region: CASSLAASGGYEQYF. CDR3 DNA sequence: TGTGCCAGCAGCTTGGCGGCTAGCGGGGGCTACGAGCAGTACTTC.

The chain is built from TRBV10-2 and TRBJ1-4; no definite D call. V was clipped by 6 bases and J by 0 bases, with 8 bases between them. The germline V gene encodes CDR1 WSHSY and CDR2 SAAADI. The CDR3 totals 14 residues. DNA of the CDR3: TGCGCCAGCAGACCAGTAACAACTAATGAAAAACTGTTTTTT. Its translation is CASRPVTTNEKLFF.

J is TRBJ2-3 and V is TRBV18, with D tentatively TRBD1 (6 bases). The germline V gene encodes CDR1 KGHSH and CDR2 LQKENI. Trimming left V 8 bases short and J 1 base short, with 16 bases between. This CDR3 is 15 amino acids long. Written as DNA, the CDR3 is TGTGCCAGCAGCAAACAGGGAACCGGCACAGATACGCAGTATTTT. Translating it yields CASSKQGTGTDTQYF.

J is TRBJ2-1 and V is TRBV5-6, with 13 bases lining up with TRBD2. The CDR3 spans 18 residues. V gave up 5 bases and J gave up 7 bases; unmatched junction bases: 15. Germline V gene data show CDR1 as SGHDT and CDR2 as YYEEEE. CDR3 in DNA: TGTGCCAGCAGACTGGGACTAGCGGGGATCTACACGGGTAATGAGCAGTTCTTC. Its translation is CASRLGLAGIYTGNEQFF.

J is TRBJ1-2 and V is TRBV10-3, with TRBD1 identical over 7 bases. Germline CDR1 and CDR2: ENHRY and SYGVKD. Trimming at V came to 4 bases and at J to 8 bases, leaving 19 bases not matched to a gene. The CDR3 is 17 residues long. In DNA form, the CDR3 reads TGTGCCATCAGTGCTTCCCCTCTGATGGCAGGGGGGAGGGGCTACACCTTC. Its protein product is CAISASPLMAGGRGYTF.

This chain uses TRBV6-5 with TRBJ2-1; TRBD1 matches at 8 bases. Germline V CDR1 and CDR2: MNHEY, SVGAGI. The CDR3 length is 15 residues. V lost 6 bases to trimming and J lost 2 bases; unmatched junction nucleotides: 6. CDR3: CASSRGQGAYNEQFF. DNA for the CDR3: TGTGCCAGCAGCCGTGGACAGGGAGCCTACAATGAGCAGTTCTTC.

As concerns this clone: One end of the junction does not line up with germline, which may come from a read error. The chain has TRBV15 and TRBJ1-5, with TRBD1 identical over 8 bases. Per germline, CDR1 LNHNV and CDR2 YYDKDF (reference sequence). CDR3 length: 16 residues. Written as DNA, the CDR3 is TGTGCCACCAGGAGAGGACAGGGAAGCACCAATCAGCCCCAGCATTTT. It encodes CATRRGQGSTNQPQHF.

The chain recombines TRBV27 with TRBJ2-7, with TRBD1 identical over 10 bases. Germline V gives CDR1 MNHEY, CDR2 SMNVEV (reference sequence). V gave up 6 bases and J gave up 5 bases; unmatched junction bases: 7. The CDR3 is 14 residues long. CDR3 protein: CASSPTGGTNEQYF. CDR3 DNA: TGTGCCAGCAGCCCGACAGGGGGCACGAACGAGCAGTACTTC.

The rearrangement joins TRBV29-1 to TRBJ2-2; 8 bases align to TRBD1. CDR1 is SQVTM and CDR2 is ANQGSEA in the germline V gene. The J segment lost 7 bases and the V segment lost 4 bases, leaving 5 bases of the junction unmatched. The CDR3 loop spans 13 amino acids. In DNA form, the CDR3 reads TGCAGCGTTGGTCAGGGGGCGGGCGGGGAGCTGTTTTTT. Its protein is CSVGQGAGGELFF.

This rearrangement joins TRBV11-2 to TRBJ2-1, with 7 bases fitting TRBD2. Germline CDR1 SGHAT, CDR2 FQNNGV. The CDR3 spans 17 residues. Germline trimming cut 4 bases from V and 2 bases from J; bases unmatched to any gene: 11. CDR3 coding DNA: TGTGCCAGCAGCTACCGGGTCACTAGCGTTGCCTACAATGAGCAGTTCTTC. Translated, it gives CASSYRVTSVAYNEQFF.

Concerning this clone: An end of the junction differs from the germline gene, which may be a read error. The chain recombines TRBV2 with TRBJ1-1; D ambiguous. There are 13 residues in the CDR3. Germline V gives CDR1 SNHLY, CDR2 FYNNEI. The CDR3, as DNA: TGTGCCGGCAGTGATTTGAGTAGCACTGAAGCTTTCTTT. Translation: CAGSDLSSTEAFF.

The CDR3 loop is CASSLGKGGTSGNYEQYF. CDR3 DNA sequence: TGTGCCAGCAGCTTAGGGAAGGGTGGGACTAGCGGAAACTACGAGCAGTACTTC. The rearrangement joins TRBV7-6 to TRBJ2-5, with 11 nucleotides matching TRBD2. The DNA matches TRBJ2-7 better at its end, which makes the J call doubtful. The length of the CDR3 is 18 residues. Germline lookup yields CDR1 SGHVS and CDR2 FNYEAQ.

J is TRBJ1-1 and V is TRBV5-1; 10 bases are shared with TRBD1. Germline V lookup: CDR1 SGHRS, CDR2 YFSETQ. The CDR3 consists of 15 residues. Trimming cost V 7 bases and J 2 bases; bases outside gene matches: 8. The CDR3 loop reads CASYSGTGDNTEAFF. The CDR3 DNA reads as TGCGCCAGCTACTCCGGGACAGGGGATAACACTGAAGCTTTCTTT.

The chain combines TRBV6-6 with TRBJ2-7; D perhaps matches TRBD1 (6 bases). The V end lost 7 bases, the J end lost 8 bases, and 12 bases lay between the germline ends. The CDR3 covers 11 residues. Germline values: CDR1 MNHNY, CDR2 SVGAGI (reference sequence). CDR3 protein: CASKLQGKQYF. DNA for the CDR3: TGTGCCAGCAAATTACAGGGAAAGCAGTACTTC.

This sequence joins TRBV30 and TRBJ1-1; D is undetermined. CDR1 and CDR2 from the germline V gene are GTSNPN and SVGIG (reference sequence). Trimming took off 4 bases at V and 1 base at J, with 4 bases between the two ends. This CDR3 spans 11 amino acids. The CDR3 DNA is TGTGCCTGGACTAGGAACACTGAAGCTTTCTTT. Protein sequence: CAWTRNTEAFF.

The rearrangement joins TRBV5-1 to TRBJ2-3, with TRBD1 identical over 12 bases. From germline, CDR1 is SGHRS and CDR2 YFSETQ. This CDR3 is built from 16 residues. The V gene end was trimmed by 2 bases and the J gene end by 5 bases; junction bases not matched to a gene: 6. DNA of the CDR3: TGCGCCAGCAGCTTAGGGACAGGGGGCCAGTTAGATACGCAGTATTTT. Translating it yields CASSLGTGGQLDTQYF.

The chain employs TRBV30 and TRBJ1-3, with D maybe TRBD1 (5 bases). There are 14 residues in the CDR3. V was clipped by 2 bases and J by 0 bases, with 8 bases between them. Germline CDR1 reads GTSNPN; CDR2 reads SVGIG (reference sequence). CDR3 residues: CAWSSGNSGNTIYF. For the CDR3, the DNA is TGTGCCTGGAGTTCAGGGAACTCTGGAAACACCATATATTTT. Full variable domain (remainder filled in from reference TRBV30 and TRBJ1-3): SQTIHQWPATLVQPVGSPLSLECTVEGTSNPNLYWYRQAAGRGLQLLFYSVGIGQISSEVPQNLSASRPQDRQFILSSKKLLLSDSGFYLCAWSSGNSGNTIYFGEGSWLTVV.

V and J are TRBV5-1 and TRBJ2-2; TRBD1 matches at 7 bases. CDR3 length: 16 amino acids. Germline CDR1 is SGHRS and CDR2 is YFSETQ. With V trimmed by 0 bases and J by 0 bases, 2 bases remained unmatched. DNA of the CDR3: TGCGCCAGCAGCTTGGAAGGGACAGCGAACACCGGGGAGCTGTTTTTT. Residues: CASSLEGTANTGELFF.